These T cell receptor beta chains were read from a single sample in a study of identical twins. MiXCR, run by TCRdb on the 5' RACE reads, gives a single entry per CDR3 protein. The repertoire holds about 190,000 distinct CDR3 sequences, with around 15% as singletons. The data were also submitted as part of a second study, on T cells expressing NK-cell markers.

Specimen: CD8+ T cells sorted from blood. The receptors here all came from a young woman in good health. Both conserved end residues are part of each CDR3. The D gene is left open where the match is weak. Some rows have no size entry. The others give once, few or many, or a class for an expanded clone.

J: TRBJ2-1; size: NA; D: NA; V: TRBV19; CDR3: CASSIGTFYNEQFF; DNA: TGTGCCAGTAGTATCGGGACTTTCTACAATGAGCAGTTCTTC
J: TRBJ1-1; size: few; D: NA; V: TRBV5-6; CDR3: CASSSGRGTEAFF; DNA: TGTGCCAGCAGCTCGGGACGAGGCACTGAAGCTTTCTTT
J: TRBJ2-5; size: few; D: TRBD2; V: TRBV4-3; CDR3: CASSQEDGGRAGRQETQYF; DNA: TGCGCCAGCAGCCAAGAGGACGGCGGGAGGGCCGGTCGCCAAGAGACCCAGTACTTC
J: TRBJ2-7; size: NA; D: TRBD2; V: TRBV30; CDR3: CAWSPGLAGGGGYEQYF; DNA: TGTGCCTGGAGTCCCGGCCTAGCGGGAGGTGGGGGGTACGAGCAGTACTTC
J: TRBJ1-2; size: few; D: TRBD1; V: TRBV4-3; CDR3: CASSQRTTGERGYGYTF; DNA: TGCGCCAGCAGCCAACGTACTACAGGGGAACGAGGCTATGGCTACACCTTC
J: TRBJ2-7; size: few; D: TRBD1; V: TRBV7-9; CDR3: CASSWRDRYYEQYF; DNA: TGTGCCAGCAGCTGGAGGGACAGGTACTACGAGCAGTACTTC
J: TRBJ1-3; size: NA; D: NA; V: TRBV28; CDR3: CASSVRGNSGNTIYF; DNA: TGTGCCAGCAGCGTACGGGGAAACTCTGGAAACACCATATATTTT
J: TRBJ2-2; size: NA; D: NA; V: TRBV7-9; CDR3: CASSAGQRRPFF; DNA: TGTGCCAGCAGCGCGGGACAGAGACGACCGTTTTTT
J: TRBJ1-1; size: NA; D: NA; V: TRBV12-3/TRBV12-4; CDR3: CASIGPGAFF; DNA: TGTGCCAGCATTGGACCGGGAGCTTTCTTT
J: TRBJ2-7; size: NA; D: NA; V: TRBV20-1; CDR3: CSVPRERRREQYF; DNA: TGCAGTGTCCCGAGAGAGCGTAGGCGCGAGCAGTACTTC
J: TRBJ2-3; size: NA; D: NA; V: TRBV3-1; CDR3: CASSQVFHRDKDTDTQYF; DNA: TGTGCCAGCAGCCAAGTTTTCCACCGGGACAAGGACACAGATACGCAGTATTTT
J: TRBJ1-1; size: NA; D: NA; V: TRBV6-1; CDR3: CASSEPPNTEAFF; DNA: TGTGCCAGCAGTGAACCTCCGAACACTGAAGCTTTCTTT
J: TRBJ1-2; size: NA; D: NA; V: TRBV5-1; CDR3: CASSWGGASYGYTF; DNA: TGCGCCAGCAGCTGGGGGGGGGCGAGCTATGGCTACACCTTC
J: TRBJ2-3; size: once; D: TRBD2; V: TRBV30; CDR3: CAWSVGGSGVDTQYF; DNA: TGTGCCTGGAGTGTTGGCGGGAGTGGCGTAGATACGCAGTATTTT
J: TRBJ2-1; size: many; D: TRBD1; V: TRBV15; CDR3: CATSRVNRDRGYNEQFF; DNA: TGTGCCACCAGCAGAGTAAACCGGGACAGGGGATACAATGAGCAGTTCTTC
J: TRBJ2-7; size: few; D: NA; V: TRBV12-5; CDR3: CASGLDSYEQYF; DNA: TGTGCTAGTGGTCTCGACAGCTACGAGCAGTACTTC
J: TRBJ1-1; size: few; D: NA; V: TRBV20-1; CDR3: CSASLPAGAGTEAFF; DNA: TGCAGTGCTTCCCTCCCCGCAGGAGCGGGCACTGAAGCTTTCTTT
J: TRBJ1-1; size: NA; D: TRBD1; V: TRBV28; CDR3: CASSYRGVNTEAFF; DNA: TGTGCCAGCAGTTACAGGGGGGTGAACACTGAAGCTTTCTTT
J: TRBJ1-5; size: NA; D: NA; V: TRBV7-9; CDR3: CASSLGQDNQPQHF; DNA: TGTGCCAGCAGCTTAGGGCAGGACAATCAGCCCCAGCATTTT
J: TRBJ1-5; size: few; D: NA; V: TRBV29-1; CDR3: CSVEDGRNQPQHF; DNA: TGCAGCGTTGAAGATGGACGGAATCAGCCCCAGCATTTT
J: TRBJ1-1; size: NA; D: NA; V: TRBV2; CDR3: CAHRGVNLF; DNA: TGTGCCCATAGGGGAGTAAATCTATTT
J: TRBJ1-2; size: few; D: NA; V: TRBV4-1; CDR3: CASSQAQTANYGYTF; DNA: TGCGCCAGCAGCCAAGCACAGACAGCTAACTATGGCTACACCTTC
J: TRBJ2-7; size: few; D: TRBD2; V: TRBV2; CDR3: CASSEVERGPYEQYF; DNA: TGTGCCAGCAGTGAAGTGGAGCGGGGGCCCTACGAGCAGTACTTC
J: TRBJ2-7; size: NA; D: NA; V: TRBV9; CDR3: CASSVGGTLYEQYF; DNA: TGTGCCAGCAGCGTAGGCGGGACCCTCTACGAGCAGTACTTC
J: TRBJ1-2; size: NA; D: NA; V: TRBV6-5; CDR3: CASSYSIGRVYGYTF; DNA: TGTGCCAGCAGTTACTCGATCGGCAGGGTCTATGGCTACACCTTC
J: TRBJ2-5; size: NA; D: NA; V: TRBV24-1; CDR3: CATSDLRTEQETQYF; DNA: TGTGCCACCAGTGACCTAAGGACAGAACAAGAGACCCAGTACTTC
J: TRBJ2-7; size: NA; D: TRBD2; V: TRBV27; CDR3: CASSLSGGSHEQYF; DNA: TGTGCCAGCAGTTTATCGGGGGGGTCCCACGAGCAGTACTTC
J: TRBJ2-7; size: NA; D: TRBD1; V: TRBV6-1; CDR3: CASSDPAGTGYYEQYF; DNA: TGTGCCAGCAGTGACCCCGCCGGGACAGGGTACTACGAGCAGTACTTC
J: TRBJ2-2; size: NA; D: NA; V: TRBV29-1; CDR3: CSVFAGELFF; DNA: TGCAGCGTTTTCGCCGGGGAGCTGTTTTTT
J: TRBJ2-3; size: few; D: NA; V: TRBV3-1; CDR3: CASSHYISFTDTQYF; DNA: TGTGCCAGCAGCCATTATATATCTTTCACAGATACGCAGTATTTT
J: TRBJ1-1; size: few; D: TRBD1; V: TRBV27; CDR3: CASSPLLPTGSTEAFF; DNA: TGTGCCAGCAGTCCCCTCCTCCCGACAGGGTCCACTGAAGCTTTCTTT
J: TRBJ2-2; size: NA; D: NA; V: TRBV19; CDR3: CASSILDTGELFF; DNA: TGTGCCAGTAGTATTCTGGACACCGGGGAGCTGTTTTTT
J: TRBJ2-1; size: NA; D: TRBD2; V: TRBV20-1; CDR3: CSASPGLAGVEQFF; DNA: TGCAGTGCTAGCCCGGGACTAGCGGGAGTTGAGCAGTTCTTC
J: TRBJ2-7; size: few; D: TRBD2; V: TRBV27; CDR3: CASSSLTGLAREQYF; DNA: TGTGCCAGCAGTTCCCTAACAGGACTAGCGAGGGAGCAGTACTTC
J: TRBJ1-2; size: few; D: NA; V: TRBV7-9; CDR3: CASSLASVVPYGYTF; DNA: TGTGCCAGCAGCTTAGCGTCGGTAGTCCCCTATGGCTACACCTTC
J: TRBJ2-7; size: NA; D: TRBD1; V: TRBV27; CDR3: CASSPTTGFLYEQYF; DNA: TGTGCCAGCAGTCCAACGACAGGGTTCCTCTACGAGCAGTACTTC